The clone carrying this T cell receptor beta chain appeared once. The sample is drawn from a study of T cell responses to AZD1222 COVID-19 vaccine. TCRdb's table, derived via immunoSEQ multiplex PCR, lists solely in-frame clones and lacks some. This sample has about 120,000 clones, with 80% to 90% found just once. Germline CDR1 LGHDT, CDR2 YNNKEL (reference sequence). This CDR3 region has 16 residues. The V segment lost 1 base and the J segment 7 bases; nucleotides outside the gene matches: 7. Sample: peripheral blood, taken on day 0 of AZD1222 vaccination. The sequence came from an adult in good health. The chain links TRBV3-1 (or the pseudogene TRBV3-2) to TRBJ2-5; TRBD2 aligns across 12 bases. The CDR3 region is CASSQGPSGGGGTQYF. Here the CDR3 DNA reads TGTGCCAGCAGCCAAGGCCCTAGCGGGGGGGGAGGGACCCAGTACTTC.